The 18 T cell receptor beta chains below all came from one sample that was sequenced in a study of blood T cells in healthy people across ages. Together with a sample-barcoded 5' primer, a J-beta primer mix was included in a second PCR lasting about 7 to 12 cycles. A single record per CDR3 protein comes from TCRdb applying MiXCR to the 5' RACE reads. The sample holds some 850,000 distinct CDR3 sequences; approximately 24% are singletons and the top ten take 2.5% to 3.5%. The same data also contributed to another study, on T cells of mothers and their children.

The material sequenced was blood. These receptors originate from a boy between 10 and 17 years old in good health.

V gene TRBV24-1 combines with J gene TRBJ2-2; no clear D gene. CDR1 is KGHDR and CDR2 is SFDVKD in the germline V gene. This CDR3 is built from 13 residues. Trimming pared 3 bases from V and 6 bases from J, leaving 7 bases between. The CDR3 region is CATSDPLAGELFF. In DNA, the CDR3 is TGTGCCACCAGTGATCCCTTAGCCGGGGAGCTGTTTTTT.

This clonotype was seen more than once but under ten times. The chain couples TRBV5-5 to TRBJ1-6; tentative D call: TRBD1 (6 bases). Trimming shortened V by 4 bases and J by 9 bases, and 14 bases separated the two germline ends. The CDR3 is 14 amino acids. Germline lookup yields CDR1 SGHKS and CDR2 YYEKEE (reference sequence). CDR3 protein: CASSLPLQGSPLHF. As DNA, the CDR3 is TGTGCCAGCAGCCTACCTTTACAGGGTTCACCCCTCCACTTT.

The gene calls are TRBV18 and TRBJ2-1; weak D call: TRBD2 (6 bases). The CDR3 spans 16 residues. Germline V lookup: CDR1 KGHSH, CDR2 LQKENI. Trimming left V 4 bases short and J 1 base short, with 14 bases between. The CDR3, as DNA: TGTGCCAGCTCACGATTGGGGGGTGATTCCTACAATGAGCAGTTCTTC. Protein sequence: CASSRLGGDSYNEQFF.

This clonotype was found many times. The chain couples TRBV6-8 to TRBJ2-2; no reliable D call. The V gene's germline CDR1 is MNHGY and CDR2 SAAAGT. Trimming took 6 bases from V and 2 from J, leaving 4 bases between them. The CDR3 sequence is 12 residues long. CDR3 sequence (DNA): TGTGCCAGCAGGGACAACACCGGGGAGCTGTTTTTT. It codes for CASRDNTGELFF.

This clonotype has a handful of counts. V and J are TRBV6-5 and TRBJ2-1, with 11 bases matching TRBD2. CDR3 length: 17 amino acids. The V gene end was trimmed by 8 bases and the J gene end by 5 bases; junction bases not matched to a gene: 14. Per germline, CDR1 MNHEY and CDR2 SVGAGI. The DNA of the CDR3 is TGTGCCAGCCAGTTAGCGGGGGGGCTGGTCGAAAACAATGAGCAGTTCTTC. Its translation is CASQLAGGLVENNEQFF.

V usage is TRBV29-1 and J usage is TRBJ2-3; TRBD1 matches at 8 bases. Germline trimming cut 8 bases from V and 5 bases from J; bases unmatched to any gene: 3. The CDR3 length is 11 residues. Germline-derived CDR1 and CDR2 are SQVTM and ANQGSEA. In DNA, the CDR3 is TGCAGCTCCAGGGGGCTAGATACGCAGTATTTT. It specifies CSSRGLDTQYF.

The V and J genes are TRBV29-1 and TRBJ1-1, with D possibly TRBD1 on 6 matching bases. V was trimmed by 7 bases and J by 8 bases, leaving 11 bases between them. This CDR3 comprises 10 residues. Germline-derived CDR1 and CDR2 are SQVTM and ANQGSEA. The CDR3 is CSARTGEAFF. CDR3 in DNA: TGCAGCGCTCGAACAGGGGAAGCTTTCTTT.

The rearrangement joins TRBV5-1 to TRBJ2-5, with 7 nucleotides matching TRBD2. The end of the DNA fits TRBJ2-7 better, so the J call may be wrong. The CDR3 runs to 15 residues. Germline loops: CDR1 SGHRS, CDR2 YFSETQ. CDR3 in DNA: TGCGCCAGCATGGCCGAACTAGCGCCGGGGTACGAGCAGTACTTC. It is translated as CASMAELAPGYEQYF.

V gene TRBV7-2 combines with J gene TRBJ2-1; 7 nucleotides align to TRBD2. The CDR3 extends over 14 amino acids. Germline V CDR1 and CDR2: SGHTA, FQGNSA. V was pared by 1 base and J by 10 bases, with 7 bases of the junction left unmatched. CDR3 sequence reads: CASSLVGRGGEQFF. CDR3 nucleotides: TGTGCCAGCAGCTTAGTCGGGCGGGGAGGGGAGCAGTTCTTC.

The J gene is TRBJ2-2, the V gene TRBV20-1; D ambiguous. This CDR3 is 12 amino acids long. CDR1 and CDR2 (germline): DFQATT, SNEGSKA (reference sequence). Trimming took 4 bases from V and 0 from J, leaving 3 bases between them. This CDR3 is CSAKPNTGELFF. In DNA, the CDR3 is TGCAGTGCTAAGCCGAACACCGGGGAGCTGTTTTTT.

This clonotype has just a few counts. The chain couples TRBV27 to TRBJ2-7; 7 bases align to TRBD2. V was clipped by 2 bases and J by 1 base; unmatched bases: 5. This CDR3 has 15 residues. CDR1 MNHEY and CDR2 SMNVEV come from the germline V gene (reference sequence). This chain's CDR3 is CASSLAAGQSYEQYF. The CDR3 DNA sequence: TGTGCCAGCAGTTTAGCAGCGGGGCAGTCCTACGAGCAGTACTTC.

This clonotype appeared a few times. The chain uses TRBV4-1 and TRBJ2-7; 9 bases are a match to TRBD1. Per germline, CDR1 MGHRA and CDR2 YSYEKL. CDR3 length equals 15 residues. The ends lost 4 bases at V and 4 bases at J; junction bases unmatched: 8. The CDR3 loop is CASSLRDRDRYEQYF. As DNA, the CDR3 is TGCGCCAGCAGCCTACGGGACAGGGATCGTTACGAGCAGTACTTC.

The table lists this clonotype with many counts. The V and J genes are TRBV10-2 and TRBJ2-5, with D perhaps matching TRBD1 or TRBD2 (5 bases each). V was shortened by 0 bases and J by 5 bases, with 10 bases between the two germline ends. The germline gives CDR1 WSHSY, CDR2 SAAADI. The CDR3 is 14 residues long. The CDR3, as DNA: TGCGCCAGCAGTGAGTCGAGGGGAACGGAGACCCAGTACTTC. Encoded protein: CASSESRGTETQYF.

The chain recombines TRBV24-1 with TRBJ2-6, with D hard to call. Per the germline V gene, CDR1 is KGHDR and CDR2 is SFDVKD. This CDR3 contains 15 residues. Deletions cut 4 bases from V and 0 bases from J, with 6 bases between. The DNA for the CDR3 is TGTGCCACCAGTGACGGATTCTCTGGGGCCAACGTCCTGACTTTC. Translated, it gives CATSDGFSGANVLTF.

The V gene is TRBV27, the J gene TRBJ2-3; no reliable D call. V dropped 5 bases and J dropped 2 bases, with 11 bases sitting between them. CDR1 is MNHEY, CDR2 SMNVEV, per germline (reference sequence). The CDR3 sequence is 14 residues long. In DNA form, the CDR3 reads TGTGCCAGCAGTCTAACCCTTCACACAGATACGCAGTATTTT. This codes for CASSLTLHTDTQYF.

The V gene is TRBV20-1, the J gene TRBJ1-1, with TRBD1 matching over 7 bases. CDR3 size: 12 residues. V shed 8 bases and J 2 bases; nucleotides not matched to a gene: 5. Germline V gene lookup returns CDR1 DFQATT and CDR2 SNEGSKA (reference sequence). The CDR3 DNA sequence: TGCAGTCTCGACAGGGCCAACACTGAAGCTTTCTTT. Translated: CSLDRANTEAFF.

Regarding this clonotype: Lacking the conserved final phenylalanine or tryptophan, this CDR3 likely reflects a read error. This chain joins TRBV12-5 and TRBJ2-1; TRBD1 matches 10 bases. This CDR3 is 16 amino acids long. With 7 bases clipped from V and 4 bases from J, the junction kept 10 bases outside the gene matches. CDR1 LGHNT and CDR2 FRNRAP come from the germline V gene. CDR3 sequence reads: CASAPEGQGLYNEQFL. CDR3 in DNA: TGTGCTAGTGCCCCTGAGGGACAGGGGTTATACAATGAGCAGTTCCTC.

This clonotype was found a few times. This CDR3 reads CASSWAGRDTQYF. The CDR3 nucleotides are TGTGCCAGCAGTTGGGCAGGGAGAGATACGCAGTATTTT. This chain joins TRBV25-1 and TRBJ2-3; either TRBD1 or TRBD2 may supply D (5 bases each). Per the germline V gene, CDR1 is MGHDK and CDR2 is SYGVNS. The V gene lost 5 bases and the J gene lost 5 bases, with 11 bases spanning the gap. This CDR3 has 13 amino acids. The full variable domain, rest sourced from reference TRBV25-1 and TRBJ2-3, is EADIYQTPRYLVIGTGKKITLECSQTMGHDKMYWYQQDPGMELHLIHYSYGVNSTEKGDLSSESTVSRIRTEHFPLTLESARPSHTSQYLCASSWAGRDTQYFGPGTRLTVL.